A single T cell receptor (beta chain) is shown here with its context. As yet, its antigen is unknown. The data were taken from a study of shared clonotypes between healthy human individuals. The overall study: CD8 memory received one plate per donor, CD8 naive two, CD4 memory three and CD4 naive three. General study findings and limits: A limitation of the genetic and exposure-history diversity represented arose from few donors.

V shed 6 bases and J 9 bases; nucleotides not matched to a gene: 8. This CDR3 spans 13 amino acids. Germline V CDR1 and CDR2: MDHEN, SYDVKM. Terminally differentiated effector memory CD45RA+ cells were left out of the naive CD8 fraction, which was CD45RO-negative and positively selected for CCR7. How the authors handled the data: Filtering differed for immunoSEQ, which gave only junction sequences without quality scores. Some clones are missing from TCRdb's copy, which holds only in-frame ones; the method was immunoSEQ multiplex PCR. From that table come the V and J calls and clone size; the DNA was used to work out D and trimming. The sample holds 2 million to 2.5 million clones, roughly 91% seen once.

This sequence was found in a man between 18 and 29 years old in good health. Some clones in this sample may be carry-over from other donors' samples. The V gene is TRBV28, the J gene TRBJ2-1; 7 bases fit TRBD2. The material sequenced was naive CD8+ T cells from PBMCs. This CDR3 is CASRRTREGEQFF. CDR3 nucleotides: TGTGCCAGCAGAAGGACCAGGGAGGGTGAGCAGTTCTTC.